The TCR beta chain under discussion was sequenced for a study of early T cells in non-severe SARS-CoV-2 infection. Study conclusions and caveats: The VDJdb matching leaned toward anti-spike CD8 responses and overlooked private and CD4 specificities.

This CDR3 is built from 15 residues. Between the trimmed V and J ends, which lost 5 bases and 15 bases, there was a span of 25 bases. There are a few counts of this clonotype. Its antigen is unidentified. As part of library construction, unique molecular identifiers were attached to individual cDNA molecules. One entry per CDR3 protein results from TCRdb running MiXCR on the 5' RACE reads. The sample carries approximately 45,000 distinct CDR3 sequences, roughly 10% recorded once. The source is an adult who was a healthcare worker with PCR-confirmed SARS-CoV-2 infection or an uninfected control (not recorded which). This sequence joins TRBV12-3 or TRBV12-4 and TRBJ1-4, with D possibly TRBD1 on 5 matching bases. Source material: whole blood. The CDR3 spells CASSRDLPTQKGMFF. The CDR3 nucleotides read TGTGCCAGCAGTAGGGACCTTCCCACGCAGAAGGGGATGTTTTTT.